A selection of T cell receptor beta chains follows, all from one sample in a study of response to subunit inactivated influenza vaccine. One entry per CDR3 protein, called by TCRdb with MiXCR from the RT-PCR reads. The repertoire holds roughly 500,000 distinct CDR3 sequences, with less than 30% as singletons. The input for sequencing was CD4+ T cells sorted from PBMCs, taken less than 6 days after vaccination. All receptors come from a man aged 45-65 years who received an inactivated influenza vaccine. CDR3s leave out the opening cysteine and the closing phenylalanine or tryptophan. A D gene is named only where the DNA matches it firmly.

J	D	V	CDR3
TRBJ2-3	-	TRBV12-3/TRBV12-4	ASSLGHVTDTQY
TRBJ1-5	-	TRBV20-1	SARSGSSNQPQH
TRBJ2-1	TRBD2	TRBV28	ASSNTGLAGAYEQF
TRBJ2-5	-	TRBV7-2	ASSSRLVQETQY
TRBJ2-1	TRBD1	TRBV7-9	ASSLGGTGGSGEQF
TRBJ2-5	-	TRBV18	ASSPPTQTQY
TRBJ2-1	TRBD2	TRBV20-1	SADLHWTSGGPSYNEQF
TRBJ2-1	-	TRBV24-1	ATSDLGQIMQF
TRBJ2-7	-	TRBV25-1	ASKGLAGEQY
TRBJ2-1	TRBD2	TRBV7-2	ASSLGRGGQGEQF
TRBJ2-1	-	TRBV7-6	ASSLYDEQF
TRBJ2-1	-	TRBV9	ASSAGSLSYNEQF
TRBJ1-1	TRBD1	TRBV12-3/TRBV12-4	ASRSSGGRTEAF
TRBJ1-1	-	TRBV4-3	ASSKTGLGAF
TRBJ2-4	-	TRBV20-1	SARPTGEAIQY
TRBJ2-1	-	TRBV5-6	ASSFFGSGPKSNEQF
TRBJ2-5	TRBD2	TRBV5-1	ASTLAGLQETQY
TRBJ2-1	-	TRBV11-2	ASSPTGGLAGLINEQF
TRBJ2-5	TRBD2	TRBV30	AWKLAGAQETQY
TRBJ2-3	TRBD1	TRBV3-1	ASSQGQGWADTQY